These T cell receptor beta chains were read from a single sample in a study of T cells after yellow fever vaccination. TCRdb passed the 5' RACE reads through MiXCR, listing each CDR3 protein once. This table holds 96,000 or so distinct CDR3 sequences, approximately 9% found once. This material consisted of CD8+ T cells not binding an NS4B(214-222) dextramer, sorted from PBMCs, taken more than 14 days after the first yellow fever vaccination. The receptors originated from a young man who received the YFV17D yellow fever vaccine. Each CDR3 is given with its conserved first and last residue. Each record gives: clone size, V gene, J gene, D gene, CDR3 protein, CDR3 DNA. The D gene is left open where the match is weak. Only some rows state a clone size, as once, few, many or a class for expanded clones.

abundance: many; v_gene: TRBV6-6; j_gene: TRBJ2-7; d_gene: TRBD2; CDR3aa: CASTPGGSYEQYF; CDR3nt: TGTGCCAGCACTCCGGGGGGATCCTACGAGCAGTACTTC
abundance: .; v_gene: TRBV7-9; j_gene: TRBJ2-1; d_gene: TRBD1; CDR3aa: CASRAPAGTDNEQFF; CDR3nt: TGTGCCAGCAGGGCTCCTGCCGGGACAGACAATGAGCAGTTCTTC
abundance: many; v_gene: TRBV7-9; j_gene: TRBJ1-6; d_gene: TRBD1; CDR3aa: CASSPGQGSSYNSPLHF; CDR3nt: TGTGCCAGCAGCCCCGGACAGGGGAGCTCCTATAATTCACCCCTCCACTTT
abundance: .; v_gene: TRBV27; j_gene: TRBJ1-6; d_gene: TRBD1; CDR3aa: CASKGQANSPLHF; CDR3nt: TGTGCCAGCAAGGGACAGGCTAATTCACCCCTCCACTTT
abundance: .; v_gene: TRBV4-1; j_gene: TRBJ1-6; d_gene: TRBD1; CDR3aa: CASSPGGVSSYNSPLHF; CDR3nt: TGCGCCAGCAGCCCAGGGGGCGTTAGCTCCTATAATTCACCCCTCCACTTT
abundance: few; v_gene: TRBV27; j_gene: TRBJ2-7; d_gene: .; CDR3aa: CASSLSPQGLETYEQYF; CDR3nt: TGTGCCAGCAGTTTATCGCCCCAGGGTTTGGAAACCTACGAGCAGTACTTC
abundance: .; v_gene: TRBV27; j_gene: TRBJ2-1; d_gene: TRBD2; CDR3aa: CASSLGPAGNNEQFF; CDR3nt: TGTGCCAGCAGTTTAGGGCCAGCGGGGAACAATGAGCAGTTCTTC
abundance: .; v_gene: TRBV13; j_gene: TRBJ1-2; d_gene: .; CDR3aa: CASSGGRDGYTF; CDR3nt: TGTGCCAGCAGCGGGGGCAGAGATGGCTACACCTTC
abundance: few; v_gene: TRBV7-2; j_gene: TRBJ2-5; d_gene: TRBD2; CDR3aa: CASSGGGIGLAGASRYF; CDR3nt: TGTGCCAGCAGCGGGGGCGGAATTGGACTAGCGGGGGCCTCCAGGTACTTC
abundance: few; v_gene: TRBV7-8; j_gene: TRBJ1-5; d_gene: TRBD1; CDR3aa: CASSDRDSANQPQHF; CDR3nt: TGTGCCAGCAGCGACCGGGACAGTGCTAATCAGCCCCAGCATTTT
abundance: .; v_gene: TRBV11-1; j_gene: TRBJ2-5; d_gene: .; CDR3aa: CASSPTGRETQYF; CDR3nt: TGTGCCAGCAGCCCCACAGGGAGAGAGACCCAGTACTTC
abundance: few; v_gene: TRBV5-5; j_gene: TRBJ1-1; d_gene: TRBD1; CDR3aa: CASSLPGQGSTEAFF; CDR3nt: TGTGCCAGCAGCTTACCGGGACAGGGGAGCACTGAAGCTTTCTTT
abundance: .; v_gene: TRBV15; j_gene: TRBJ2-1; d_gene: TRBD2; CDR3aa: CATSVKRGGIRGEQFF; CDR3nt: TGTGCCACCAGCGTCAAGCGGGGGGGCATTCGGGGTGAGCAGTTCTTC
abundance: .; v_gene: TRBV5-1; j_gene: TRBJ2-5; d_gene: .; CDR3aa: CASSLEVVEETQYF; CDR3nt: TGCGCCAGCAGCTTGGAAGTCGTAGAGGAGACCCAGTACTTC
abundance: few; v_gene: TRBV10-3; j_gene: TRBJ2-7; d_gene: TRBD2; CDR3aa: CAIRPQRGQQYF; CDR3nt: TGTGCCATCAGGCCCCAGCGGGGGCAGCAGTACTTC
abundance: few; v_gene: TRBV6-5; j_gene: TRBJ2-2; d_gene: TRBD1; CDR3aa: CASSYAGQGAGELFF; CDR3nt: TGTGCCAGCAGTTACGCGGGCCAGGGGGCCGGGGAGCTGTTTTTT
abundance: few; v_gene: TRBV20-1; j_gene: TRBJ2-7; d_gene: TRBD1; CDR3aa: CSAAKRDSDISYEQYF; CDR3nt: TGCAGTGCGGCGAAACGGGACAGCGATATCTCCTACGAGCAGTACTTC
abundance: .; v_gene: TRBV2; j_gene: TRBJ2-2; d_gene: TRBD1; CDR3aa: CASSQTGTGGTGELFF; CDR3nt: TGTGCCAGCAGCCAAACCGGGACAGGGGGCACCGGGGAGCTGTTTTTT
abundance: few; v_gene: TRBV5-1; j_gene: TRBJ2-7; d_gene: .; CDR3aa: CASSRPGEVYEQYF; CDR3nt: TGCGCCAGCAGTCGGCCGGGAGAAGTCTACGAGCAGTACTTC
abundance: .; v_gene: TRBV6-2/TRBV6-3; j_gene: TRBJ1-2; d_gene: TRBD1; CDR3aa: CASSTGGTSYGYTF; CDR3nt: TGTGCCAGCAGCACAGGGGGGACCTCATATGGCTACACCTTC
abundance: .; v_gene: TRBV6-5; j_gene: TRBJ2-1; d_gene: .; CDR3aa: CASSSQTTSNEQFF; CDR3nt: TGTGCCAGCAGTTCGCAGACCACGTCCAATGAGCAGTTCTTC
abundance: few; v_gene: TRBV7-9; j_gene: TRBJ1-1; d_gene: .; CDR3aa: CASSFGKNTEAFF; CDR3nt: TGTGCCAGCAGCTTTGGCAAGAACACTGAAGCTTTCTTT
abundance: many; v_gene: TRBV4-3; j_gene: TRBJ2-4; d_gene: TRBD2; CDR3aa: CASSQDPLAGKNIQYF; CDR3nt: TGCGCCAGCAGCCAAGACCCCCTAGCGGGGAAAAACATTCAGTACTTC
abundance: .; v_gene: TRBV7-2; j_gene: TRBJ1-6; d_gene: .; CDR3aa: CARGGIDSPLHF; CDR3nt: TGTGCCAGGGGGGGAATTGATTCACCCCTCCACTTT
abundance: few; v_gene: TRBV7-6; j_gene: TRBJ2-3; d_gene: .; CDR3aa: CASSLAGNTDTQYF; CDR3nt: TGTGCCAGCAGCTTAGCCGGGAACACAGATACGCAGTATTTT
abundance: few; v_gene: TRBV7-2; j_gene: TRBJ2-5; d_gene: .; CDR3aa: CASSLEAGTYEETQYF; CDR3nt: TGTGCCAGCAGCTTAGAAGCGGGTACCTACGAAGAGACCCAGTACTTC